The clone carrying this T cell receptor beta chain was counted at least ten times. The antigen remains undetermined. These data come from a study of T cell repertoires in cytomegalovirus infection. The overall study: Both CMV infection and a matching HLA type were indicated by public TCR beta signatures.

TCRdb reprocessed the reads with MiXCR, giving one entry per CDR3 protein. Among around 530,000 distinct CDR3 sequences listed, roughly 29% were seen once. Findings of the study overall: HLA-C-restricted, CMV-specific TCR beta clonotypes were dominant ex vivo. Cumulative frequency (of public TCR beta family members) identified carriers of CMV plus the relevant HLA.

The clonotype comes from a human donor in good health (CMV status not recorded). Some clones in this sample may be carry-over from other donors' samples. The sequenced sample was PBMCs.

The CDR3 sequence is CASSSVSGMNTEAFF. The CDR3 DNA is TGTGCCAGCAGCTCCGTGTCAGGGATGAACACTGAAGCTTTCTTT. The J gene is TRBJ1-1, the V gene TRBV7-2; D might be TRBD1 (5 bases). Germline CDR1 is SGHTA and CDR2 is FQGNSA. V was cut by 4 bases and J by 0 bases, with 12 bases left in between. The CDR3 extends over 15 amino acids.